The 26 T cell receptor beta chains given below trace back to one sample, sequenced in a study of blood T cell repertoires in COVID-19. Clones were read by immunoSEQ multiplex PCR, and TCRdb kept only the in-frame ones, dropping some. The table includes about 170,000 clones, around 82% detected once. The sample was peripheral blood. The receptors were gathered from a woman of 80 years or more with acute or convalescent COVID-19.

V and J are TRBV7-9 and TRBJ2-1; D is uncertain. The V and J ends lost 4 bases and 1 base respectively, with 8 bases between them. Germline V gene lookup returns CDR1 SEHNR and CDR2 FQNEAQ (reference sequence). This CDR3 has 14 amino acids. This CDR3 is CASSSSGSYNEQFF. DNA of the CDR3: TGTGCCAGCAGCTCTAGTGGGTCCTACAATGAGCAGTTCTTC.

The chain employs TRBV11-2 and TRBJ2-1; possibly TRBD1 for D (5 bases). Trimming left V 5 bases short and J 7 bases short, with 12 bases between. The CDR3 has 13 amino acids. The germline gives CDR1 SGHAT, CDR2 FQNNGV. The CDR3 DNA follows: TGTGCCAGCAGCCAGGGCGTAAAGAATGAGCAGTTCTTC. This translates into CASSQGVKNEQFF.

V and J are TRBV9 and TRBJ2-1, with D possibly TRBD2 on 6 matching bases. The CDR3 runs 15 residues. Germline V gives CDR1 SGDLS, CDR2 YYNGEE. V lost 1 base to trimming and J lost 6 bases, with 14 bases between them. CDR3 sequence reads: CASSVTSAGFNEQFF. In DNA form, the CDR3 reads TGTGCCAGCAGCGTAACGTCCGCGGGGTTCAATGAGCAGTTCTTC.

The gene calls are TRBV19 and TRBJ2-2; D perhaps matches TRBD2 (5 bases). Germline-derived CDR1 and CDR2 are LNHDA and SQIVND (reference sequence). V dropped 3 bases and J dropped 6 bases, with 8 bases sitting between them. The CDR3 has 13 residues. In DNA, the CDR3 is TGTGCCAGTAGTATTAGCGTTCCCGGGGAGCTGTTTTTT. Its translation: CASSISVPGELFF.

This chain connects TRBV19 to TRBJ2-2, with 7 nucleotides matching TRBD1. The CDR3 loop spans 14 amino acids. V was pared by 5 bases and J by 4 bases, with 4 bases of the junction left unmatched. CDR1 and CDR2 (germline): LNHDA, SQIVND (reference sequence). CDR3: CASSFRGTTGELFF. In DNA form, the CDR3 reads TGTGCCAGTAGTTTCAGGGGGACCACCGGGGAGCTGTTTTTT.

The sample holds one count of this clone. This chain uses TRBV6-2 or TRBV6-3 with TRBJ1-2; D is undetermined. The CDR3 sequence is 14 residues long. Germline CDR1 is MNHEY and CDR2 is SVGEGT. V was trimmed by 5 bases and J by 2 bases, leaving 12 bases between them. The CDR3 sequence is CASSPRPRNYGYTF. The CDR3 DNA is TGTGCCAGCAGTCCCCGTCCCAGGAACTATGGCTACACCTTC.

The rearrangement links TRBV6-5 to TRBJ2-7; D call uncertain. V was cut by 2 bases and J by 2 bases, with 13 bases left in between. Per germline, CDR1 MNHEY and CDR2 SVGAGI. This CDR3 region has 15 residues. The CDR3: CASSYKNSGPYEQYF. The DNA for the CDR3 is TGTGCCAGCAGTTACAAAAACAGTGGGCCCTACGAGCAGTACTTC.

The J gene is TRBJ2-3, the V gene TRBV6-4, with a weak D call TRBD1 (6 bases). This CDR3 spans 13 amino acids. CDR1 and CDR2 from the germline V gene are MRHNA and SNTAGT. Trimming removed 8 bases from V and 2 bases from J, with 11 bases in between. The CDR3 DNA reads as TGTGCCAGCTCCAGGGGTTTCACAGATACGCAGTATTTT. Encoded protein: CASSRGFTDTQYF.

This chain connects TRBV4-2 to TRBJ1-6, with D possibly being TRBD1 (6 bases). The germline V and J ends were trimmed by 6 bases and 7 bases, with 13 bases remaining between them. The CDR3 is made up of 14 amino acids. Per the germline V gene, CDR1 is LGHNA and CDR2 is YNFKEQ. CDR3 in DNA: TGTGCCAGCAGTACGGACAGAGAGAATTCACCCCTCCACTTT. Translation gives CASSTDRENSPLHF.

The chain employs TRBV7-8 and TRBJ2-3, with unresolved D. Trimming left V 1 base short and J 0 bases short, with 5 bases between. The CDR3 covers 14 residues. Germline V lookup: CDR1 SGHVS, CDR2 FQNEAQ. The CDR3: CASSLDGSTDTQYF. In DNA form, the CDR3 reads TGTGCCAGCAGCTTAGACGGTAGCACAGATACGCAGTATTTT. The whole variable domain, filled in from reference TRBV7-8 and TRBJ2-3, reads GAGVSQSPRYKVAKRGQDVALRCDPISGHVSLFWYQQALGQGPEFLTYFQNEAQLDKSGLPSDRFFAERPEGSVSTLKIQRTQQEDSAVYLCASSLDGSTDTQYFGPGTRLTVL.

This clone was seen only once. The CDR3: CSVERWDRGSYNEQFF. In nucleotides, the CDR3 is TGCAGCGTTGAAAGATGGGACAGGGGGTCCTACAATGAGCAGTTCTTC. The chain uses TRBV29-1 and TRBJ2-1; 11 bases are a match to TRBD1. Germline-derived CDR1 and CDR2 are SQVTM and ANQGSEA. After removal of 2 bases from V and 1 base from J, the junction contained 4 bases not matched to a gene. This CDR3 is 16 amino acids long.

The chain has TRBV30 and TRBJ2-1; 7 bases agree with TRBD2. V lost 0 bases and J lost 4; bases outside the gene matches: 9. Per the germline V gene, CDR1 is GTSNPN and CDR2 is SVGIG (reference sequence). This CDR3 comprises 16 residues. The CDR3 sequence: CAWSVFFGGRYNEQFF. DNA of the CDR3: TGTGCCTGGAGTGTGTTTTTCGGCGGGAGATACAATGAGCAGTTCTTC.

This chain connects TRBV27 to TRBJ2-3; D possibly corresponds to TRBD2 (6 bases). Germline V gene data show CDR1 as MNHEY and CDR2 as SMNVEV (reference sequence). Trimming stripped 5 bases from V and 0 bases from J, with 18 bases between. This CDR3 contains 17 residues. CDR3 region: CASSPRWAGPSTDTQYF. The CDR3 region has the DNA TGTGCCAGCAGTCCCCGTTGGGCGGGGCCTAGCACAGATACGCAGTATTTT.

The chain employs TRBV19 and TRBJ1-4, with D perhaps TRBD1 (5 bases). This CDR3 is built from 16 residues. The germline gives CDR1 LNHDA, CDR2 SQIVND (reference sequence). The V and J ends lost 5 bases and 0 bases respectively, with 13 bases between them. CDR3: CASSAGGTATNEKLFF. CDR3 coding DNA: TGTGCCAGTAGTGCCGGGGGGACCGCAACTAATGAAAAACTGTTTTTT.

V gene TRBV30 combines with J gene TRBJ1-1, with 9 bases fitting TRBD1. Looked up from germline, CDR1 is GTSNPN and CDR2 is SVGIG (reference sequence). The CDR3 has 14 residues. With V trimmed by 3 bases and J by 6 bases, 8 bases remained unmatched. The CDR3 here is CAWRYTGGASEAFF. CDR3 DNA sequence: TGTGCCTGGAGATATACAGGGGGCGCATCTGAAGCTTTCTTT.

The sample holds one count of this clone. The gene calls are TRBV27 and TRBJ1-1; D not certain. The CDR3 is made up of 13 amino acids. V lost 5 bases, J lost 4 bases, and 11 bases lay in between. Germline CDR1 is MNHEY and CDR2 is SMNVEV (reference sequence). The CDR3 spells CASSPHGGTEAFF. CDR3 in DNA: TGTGCCAGCAGTCCCCATGGAGGCACTGAAGCTTTCTTT.

The chain links TRBV12-5 to TRBJ2-2; 8 nucleotides match TRBD1. In germline, CDR1 is LGHNT, CDR2 FRNRAP. J gave up 0 bases and V 9 bases, and 6 bases lay outside the gene matches. This CDR3 is 15 amino acids long. The CDR3 sequence: CASRQGNANTGELFF. The CDR3 coding sequence is TGTGCTAGCCGACAGGGGAACGCGAACACCGGGGAGCTGTTTTTT.

This chain uses TRBV7-9 with TRBJ1-2; possibly TRBD1 for D (6 bases). The CDR3 is 15 amino acids. V was pared by 5 bases and J by 4 bases, with 17 bases between. Germline V gives CDR1 SEHNR, CDR2 FQNEAQ (reference sequence). The CDR3 sequence is CASSPQDRLIYGYTF. CDR3 nucleotides: TGTGCCAGCAGCCCCCAAGACAGGCTTATCTATGGCTACACCTTC.

This clone has just a few counts. The V and J genes are TRBV4-3 and TRBJ2-1; 10 bases match TRBD1. The CDR3 runs 16 residues. The germline CDR1 and CDR2 sequences are LGHNA and YSLEER. Losses at the gene ends were 1 base for V and 8 bases for J; bases not matched to a gene: 8. CDR3 coding DNA: TGCGCCAGCAGCCAAGCGCAGGGACAGGGGAGCGATGAGCAGTTCTTC. Protein sequence: CASSQAQGQGSDEQFF.

The chain has TRBV24-1 and TRBJ2-3; weak D call: TRBD2 (6 bases). Germline V gene sequence: CDR1 KGHDR, CDR2 SFDVKD. V was pared by 6 bases and J by 6 bases, with 24 bases between. The CDR3 totals 17 residues. The CDR3: CATSPYSRDSSTDTQYF. The CDR3 DNA is TGTGCCACCAGTCCCTACTCCCGGGACTCCTCAACGGATACGCAGTATTTT.

This clone was picked up one time. The chain has TRBV6-5 and TRBJ1-2, with a tentative D call TRBD1 (5 bases). Trimming removed 0 bases at V and 4 bases at J, with 9 bases between. CDR3 length equals 14 residues. Germline values: CDR1 MNHEY, CDR2 SVGAGI. DNA of the CDR3: TGTGCCAGCAGTTACTCGGGCCAGGGCTATGGCTACACCTTC. Translated, it gives CASSYSGQGYGYTF.

This clone appeared a few times. The final CDR3 position lacks the conserved phenylalanine or tryptophan, pointing to a likely read error. The limits of the CDR3 on the DNA are not certain, so only TCRdb's listed CDR3 is given. This rearrangement joins TRBV27 to TRBJ1-4; the DNA was not used to check the table's D call, TRBD1. Both ends counted, the CDR3 spans 10 residues. Per the germline V gene, CDR1 is MNHEY and CDR2 is SMNVEV (reference sequence). CDR3 residues: CASSIPGQGV.

The chain carries TRBV10-2 and TRBJ2-1, with a weak D call TRBD2 (5 bases). Trimming cost V 4 bases and J 7 bases, with 14 bases left between them. Germline CDR1 WSHSY, CDR2 SAAADI. The CDR3 sequence is 14 residues long. CDR3 sequence: CASSVPSWRNEQFF. CDR3 in DNA: TGCGCCAGCAGTGTCCCCAGTTGGAGGAATGAGCAGTTCTTC.

The chain employs TRBV19 and TRBJ2-3, with 7 bases identical to TRBD2. The CDR3 consists of 14 residues. V lost 8 bases, J lost 3 bases, and 8 bases stayed unmatched. The germline V gene has CDR1 LNHDA and CDR2 SQIVND (reference sequence). CDR3 DNA sequence: TGTGCCAGTCGCCCGGCAGCGGGGACAGATACGCAGTATTTT. This encodes CASRPAAGTDTQYF.

This chain joins TRBV30 and TRBJ1-6, with a tentative D call TRBD1 (5 bases). This CDR3 has 14 residues. Germline V gene data show CDR1 as GTSNPN and CDR2 as SVGIG (reference sequence). The germline V and J ends were trimmed by 0 bases and 7 bases, with 10 bases remaining between them. CDR3 residues: CAWSVGRANSPLHF. The DNA of the CDR3 is TGTGCCTGGAGTGTAGGCAGGGCGAATTCACCCCTCCACTTT.

CDR3 nucleotides: TGTGCCAGCTCAACAGGGGGAGCCGTTTCGGACACTGAAGCTTTCTTT. Translation gives CASSTGGAVSDTEAFF. The chain employs TRBV18 and TRBJ1-1, with TRBD1 matching 8 bases. CDR3 size: 16 residues. V shed 5 bases and J 3 bases; nucleotides not matched to a gene: 11. Germline-derived CDR1 and CDR2 are KGHSH and LQKENI.